This TCR beta chain was captured in a study of blood T cell repertoires in COVID-19. Study in general: Researchers got acute and convalescent COVID-19 samples from the United States, Italy and Spain. T cells, B-cell-depleted T cells, or PBMCs provided the cDNA or gDNA that served as material.

The CDR3 runs to 15 residues. Trimming pared 0 bases from V and 2 bases from J, leaving 8 bases between. In germline, CDR1 is WSHSY, CDR2 SAAADI. Method: immunoSEQ multiplex PCR; TCRdb's copy keeps in-frame clones and lacks some. There are some 19,000 clones in the sample; roughly 85% occur only once, and roughly 67% lies in the top ten. For this clone: This specimen includes other DNA sequences encoding the same CDR3.

The source of this sequence is an elderly man with acute or convalescent COVID-19. The rearrangement links TRBV10-2 to TRBJ1-5; D might be TRBD1 (6 bases). Sequences were obtained from peripheral blood. CDR3 loop: CASSESGHRNQPQHF. The CDR3, as DNA: TGCGCCAGCAGTGAGTCGGGACACCGCAATCAGCCCCAGCATTTT.